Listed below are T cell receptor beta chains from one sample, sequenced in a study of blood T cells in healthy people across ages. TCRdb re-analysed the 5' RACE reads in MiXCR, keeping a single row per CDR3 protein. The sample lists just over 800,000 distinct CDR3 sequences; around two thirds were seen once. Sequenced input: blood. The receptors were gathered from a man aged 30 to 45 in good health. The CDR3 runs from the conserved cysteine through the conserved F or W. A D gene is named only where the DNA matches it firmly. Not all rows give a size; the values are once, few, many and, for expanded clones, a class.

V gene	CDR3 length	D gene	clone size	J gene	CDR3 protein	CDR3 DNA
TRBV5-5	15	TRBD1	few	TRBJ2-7	CASSKGQGRYYEQYF	TGTGCCAGCAGTAAGGGACAGGGCCGTTACTACGAGCAGTACTTC
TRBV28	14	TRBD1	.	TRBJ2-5	CASRTTGGLETQYF	TGTGCCAGCAGGACGACAGGGGGCTTAGAGACCCAGTACTTC
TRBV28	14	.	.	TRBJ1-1	CASSLSYAGTEAFF	TGTGCCAGCAGTTTATCCTACGCTGGGACTGAAGCTTTCTTT
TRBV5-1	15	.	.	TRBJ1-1	CASSRWTEGTTEAFF	TGCGCCAGCAGCAGATGGACAGAGGGGACCACTGAAGCTTTCTTT
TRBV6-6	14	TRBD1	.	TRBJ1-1	CASTTGGGYTEAFF	TGTGCCAGCACCACAGGGGGCGGGTACACTGAAGCTTTCTTT
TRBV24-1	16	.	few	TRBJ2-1	CATSDPREATYNEQFF	TGTGCCACCAGTGACCCCAGGGAGGCCACCTACAATGAGCAGTTCTTC
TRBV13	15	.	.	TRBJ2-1	CASSTPVVNYNEQFF	TGTGCCAGCAGTACCCCAGTGGTGAACTACAATGAGCAGTTCTTC
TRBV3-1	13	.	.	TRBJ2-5	CATGIGLLLTQYF	TGTGCCACCGGGATCGGGCTGCTCCTGACCCAGTACTTC
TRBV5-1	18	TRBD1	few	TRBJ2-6	CASSRFSDRGAGANVLTF	TGCGCCAGCAGCCGCTTCTCGGACAGGGGAGCTGGGGCCAACGTCCTGACTTTC
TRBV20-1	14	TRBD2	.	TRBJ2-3	CSASSGAHTDTQYF	TGCAGTGCTAGTAGCGGGGCTCACACAGATACGCAGTATTTT
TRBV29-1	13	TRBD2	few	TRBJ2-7	CSFATSGADEQYF	TGCAGCTTTGCGACTAGCGGGGCCGACGAGCAGTACTTC
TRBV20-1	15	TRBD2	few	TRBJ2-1	CSARASGGAFNEQFF	TGCAGTGCTAGAGCTAGCGGGGGGGCCTTCAATGAGCAGTTCTTC
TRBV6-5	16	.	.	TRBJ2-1	CASSSPGALPYNEQFF	TGTGCCAGCAGTTCCCCCGGGGCCTTACCTTACAATGAGCAGTTCTTC
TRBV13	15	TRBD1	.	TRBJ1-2	CASSSSGTGSYGHTF	TGTGCCAGCAGCAGCTCCGGGACAGGCTCCTATGGCCACACCTTC
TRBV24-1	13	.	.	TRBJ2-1	CATSGGGWHEQFF	TGTGCCACCAGTGGCGGCGGATGGCATGAGCAGTTCTTC
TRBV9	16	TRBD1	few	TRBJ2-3	CASSFTSGQGTDTQYF	TGTGCCAGCAGCTTCACATCGGGACAGGGGACAGATACGCAGTATTTT
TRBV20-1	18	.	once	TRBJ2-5	CSATGGRDREVIQETQYF	TGCAGTGCTACTGGGGGGAGAGACAGGGAAGTAATTCAAGAGACCCAGTACTTC
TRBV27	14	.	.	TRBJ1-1	CASSFGTRRTEAFF	TGTGCCAGCAGTTTCGGGACAAGGCGCACTGAAGCTTTCTTT
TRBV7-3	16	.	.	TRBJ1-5	CANPMGRLVRNQPQHF	TGTGCCAACCCCATGGGACGGCTCGTCCGCAATCAGCCCCAGCATTTT
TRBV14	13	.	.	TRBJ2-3	CASSFGLTDTQYF	TGTGCCAGCAGCTTTGGACTCACAGATACGCAGTATTTT
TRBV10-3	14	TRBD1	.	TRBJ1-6	CAISDRDRNSPLHF	TGTGCCATCAGTGACCGGGACAGAAATTCACCCCTCCACTTT
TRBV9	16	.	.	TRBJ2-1	CASSVAWGGPLNEQFF	TGTGCCAGCAGCGTAGCTTGGGGGGGCCCATTAAATGAGCAGTTCTTC
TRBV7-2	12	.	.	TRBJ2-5	CASSTNAETQYF	TGTGCCAGCAGCACCAACGCAGAGACCCAGTACTTC
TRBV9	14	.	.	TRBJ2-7	CASSVATSYNEQYF	TGTGCCAGCAGCGTAGCTACATCCTACAATGAGCAGTACTTC
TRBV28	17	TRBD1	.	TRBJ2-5	CASSYHIPGQGQETQYF	TGTGCCAGCAGTTACCACATCCCGGGACAGGGGCAAGAGACCCAGTACTTC
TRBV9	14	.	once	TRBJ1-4	CASSVASRNEKLFF	TGTGCCAGCAGCGTAGCCAGCCGGAATGAAAAACTGTTTTTT
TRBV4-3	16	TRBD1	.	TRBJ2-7	CASSQDKTGGSYEQYF	TGCGCCAGCAGCCAAGATAAGACAGGGGGGTCCTACGAGCAGTACTTC
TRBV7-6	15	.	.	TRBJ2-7	CASSLGGSRTYEQYF	TGTGCCAGCAGCTTAGGCGGCAGCCGCACCTACGAGCAGTACTTC
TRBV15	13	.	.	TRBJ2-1	CATSPGLYNEQFF	TGTGCCACCAGCCCTGGACTATACAATGAGCAGTTCTTC
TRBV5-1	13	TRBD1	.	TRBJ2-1	CASSQGQDNEQFF	TGCGCCAGCAGCCAAGGACAGGACAATGAGCAGTTCTTC
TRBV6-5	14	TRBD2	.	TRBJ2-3	CASRERGGQDTQYF	TGTGCCAGCAGGGAGCGGGGGGGCCAAGATACGCAGTATTTT
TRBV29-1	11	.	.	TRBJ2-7	CSVGTPREQYF	TGCAGCGTCGGGACCCCGCGCGAGCAGTACTTC
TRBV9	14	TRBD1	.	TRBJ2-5	CASSAQGTVETQYF	TGTGCCAGCAGCGCACAGGGGACCGTAGAGACCCAGTACTTC
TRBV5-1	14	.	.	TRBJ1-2	CASSVGRGADGYTF	TGCGCCAGCAGCGTGGGCCGGGGGGCGGATGGCTACACCTTC
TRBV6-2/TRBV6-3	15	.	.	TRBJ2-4	CASSSDPLGKNIQYF	TGTGCCAGCAGTTCTGATCCCCTGGGCAAAAACATTCAGTACTTC
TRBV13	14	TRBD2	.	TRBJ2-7	CASSRRTSAYEQYF	TGTGCCAGCAGCCGAAGGACTAGCGCCTACGAGCAGTACTTC
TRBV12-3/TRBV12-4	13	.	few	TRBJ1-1	CASSPTANTEAFF	TGTGCCAGCTCACCGACGGCGAACACTGAAGCTTTCTTT
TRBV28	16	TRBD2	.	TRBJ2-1	CASRTLGLADSNEQFF	TGTGCCAGCAGGACCCTGGGACTAGCGGATAGCAATGAGCAGTTCTTC
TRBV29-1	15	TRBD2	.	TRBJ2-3	CSASGTSESTDTQYF	TGCAGCGCCAGCGGGACTAGCGAAAGCACAGATACGCAGTATTTT
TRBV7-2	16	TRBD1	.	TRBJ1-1	CASSFFATGGNTEAFF	TGTGCCAGCAGCTTCTTCGCGACAGGGGGCAACACTGAGGCTTTCTTT
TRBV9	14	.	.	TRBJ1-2	CASSAGGGGYGYTF	TGTGCCAGCAGCGCCGGAGGAGGGGGGTATGGCTACACCTTC
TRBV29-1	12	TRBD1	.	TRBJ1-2	CSVVGDRDDYTF	TGCAGCGTTGTAGGGGACAGGGATGACTACACCTTC
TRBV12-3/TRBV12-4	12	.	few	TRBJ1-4	CASGTLGEKLFF	TGTGCCAGCGGCACGCTAGGGGAAAAACTGTTTTTT
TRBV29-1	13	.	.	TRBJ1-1	CSAEGGGNTEAFF	TGCAGCGCAGAGGGTGGGGGGAACACTGAAGCTTTCTTT
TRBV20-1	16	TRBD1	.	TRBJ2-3	CSARDGDRGFTDTQYF	TGCAGTGCTAGAGACGGTGACAGGGGCTTCACAGATACGCAGTATTTT
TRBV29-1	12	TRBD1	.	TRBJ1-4	CSVDRGDEKLFF	TGCAGCGTTGACAGGGGGGATGAAAAACTGTTTTTT
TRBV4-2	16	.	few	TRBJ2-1	CASSQDGDTSYNEQFF	TGTGCCAGCAGCCAAGATGGCGATACCTCCTACAATGAGCAGTTCTTC
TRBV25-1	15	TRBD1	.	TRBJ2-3	CASSERDRGTDAQYF	TGTGCCAGCAGTGAACGGGACAGGGGAACAGATGCGCAGTATTTT
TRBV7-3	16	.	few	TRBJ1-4	CASSLMTRADGEKLFF	TGTGCCAGCAGCTTAATGACTCGGGCAGATGGTGAAAAACTGTTTTTT
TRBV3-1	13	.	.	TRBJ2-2	CASSHVYTGELFF	TGTGCCAGCAGCCATGTTTACACCGGGGAGCTGTTTTTT
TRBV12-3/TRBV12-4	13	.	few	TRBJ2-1	CASTSPAGYEQFF	TGTGCCAGCACCTCCCCTGCAGGTTATGAGCAGTTCTTC
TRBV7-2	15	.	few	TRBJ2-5	CASSLLSGHRETQYF	TGTGCCAGCAGCTTATTGTCAGGACACCGGGAGACCCAGTACTTC
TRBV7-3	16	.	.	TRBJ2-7	CASSPGAGGIHAEQYF	TGTGCCAGCAGCCCTGGGGCAGGCGGGATTCACGCCGAGCAGTACTTC
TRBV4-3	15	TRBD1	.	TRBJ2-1	CASSQEETGYNEQFF	TGCGCCAGCAGCCAAGAAGAGACAGGGTACAATGAGCAGTTCTTC
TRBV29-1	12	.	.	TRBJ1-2	CSGGSPNYGYTF	TGCAGCGGCGGGTCTCCTAACTATGGCTACACCTTC
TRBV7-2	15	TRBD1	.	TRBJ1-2	CASSPSGTAGYGYTF	TGTGCCAGCAGCCCCTCCGGGACAGCTGGCTATGGCTACACCTTC
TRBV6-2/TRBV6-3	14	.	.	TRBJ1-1	CASSLAGANTEVFF	TGTGCCAGCAGTTTGGCAGGAGCGAACACTGAAGTTTTCTTT